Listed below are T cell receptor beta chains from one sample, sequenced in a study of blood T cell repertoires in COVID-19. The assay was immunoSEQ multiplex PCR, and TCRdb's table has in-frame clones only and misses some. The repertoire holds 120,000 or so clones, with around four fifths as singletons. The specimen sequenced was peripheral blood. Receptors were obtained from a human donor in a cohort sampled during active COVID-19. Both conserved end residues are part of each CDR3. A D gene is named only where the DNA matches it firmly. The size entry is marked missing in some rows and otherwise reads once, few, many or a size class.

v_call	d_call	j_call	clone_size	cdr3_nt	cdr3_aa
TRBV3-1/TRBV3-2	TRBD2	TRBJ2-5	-	TGTGCCAGCAGCCAAGGGGTAGCGGGGGGGCCAGGGGCCCAGTACTTC	CASSQGVAGGPGAQYF
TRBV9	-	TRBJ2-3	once	TGTGCCAGCAGCCCCCGCTTACAGGGTGACGCAGATACGCAGTATTTT	CASSPRLQGDADTQYF
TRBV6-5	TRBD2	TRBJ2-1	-	TGTGCCAGCAGTTACTACGGGAGGCACAATGAGCAGTTCTTC	CASSYYGRHNEQFF
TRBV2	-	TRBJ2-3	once	TGTGCCAGCAGGAGAGTGGCAGATACGCAGTATTTT	CASRRVADTQYF
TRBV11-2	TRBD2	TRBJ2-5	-	TGTGCCAGCAGCTTAGGAGTGACTAGCGGGGGATATCGAGAGACCCAGTACTTC	CASSLGVTSGGYRETQYF
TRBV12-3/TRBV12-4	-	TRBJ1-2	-	TGTGCCAGCAGTTTGGGGCAGCTGAGGGGCTACACCTTC	CASSLGQLRGYTF
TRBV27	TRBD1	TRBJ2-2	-	TGTGCCAGCAGTTTAAGGGGGCTAGGCGGGGAGCTGTTTTTT	CASSLRGLGGELFF
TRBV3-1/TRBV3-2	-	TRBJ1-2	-	TGTGCCAGCAGCCACTCAGGGGCGAATCACTATGGCTACACCTTC	CASSHSGANHYGYTF
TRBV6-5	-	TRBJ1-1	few	TGTGCCAGCACAACAGAGGGGGACACTGAAGCTTTCTTT	CASTTEGDTEAFF
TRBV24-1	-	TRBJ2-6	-	TGTGCCACCAGTGATGCTGACAGAAAACACACCTCTGGGGCCAACGTCCTGACTTTC	CATSDADRKHTSGANVLTF
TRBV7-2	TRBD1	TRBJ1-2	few	TGTGCCAGCCTTAAGCGGACAGGGCCTTCCTATGGCTACACCTTC	CASLKRTGPSYGYTF
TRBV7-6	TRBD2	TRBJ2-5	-	TGTGCCAGCAGCTTAGAGGGTAGCGGGAGAGACCAAGAGACCCAGTACTTC	CASSLEGSGRDQETQYF
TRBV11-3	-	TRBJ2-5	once	TGTGCCAGCAGCTTAGATAGCACGACCCAAGAGACCCAGTACTTC	CASSLDSTTQETQYF
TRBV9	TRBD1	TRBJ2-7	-	TGTGCCAGCAGCCGCGGACAGGGCGAAGGGGACTACGAGCAGTACTTC	CASSRGQGEGDYEQYF
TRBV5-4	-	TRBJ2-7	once	TGTGCCAGCAGCTTGGCAGGGGCCTCCTACGAGCAGTACTTC	CASSLAGASYEQYF
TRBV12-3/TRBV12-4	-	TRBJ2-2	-	TGTGCCACTACGAGCGGGAACACCGGGGAGCTGTTTTTT	CATTSGNTGELFF
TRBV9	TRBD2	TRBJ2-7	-	TGTGCCAGCAGCTTCGGGACTAGCGGGAGTTACGAGCAGTACTTC	CASSFGTSGSYEQYF
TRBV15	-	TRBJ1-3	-	TGTGCCACCAGCAACAGGGCTAGTGGAAACACCATATATTTT	CATSNRASGNTIYF
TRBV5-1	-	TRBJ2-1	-	TGCGCCAGCAGCGAGGGGACACTGAATGAGCAGTTCTTC	CASSEGTLNEQFF
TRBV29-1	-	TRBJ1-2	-	TGCAGCGGGATGACAGAAGCCTATGGCTACACCTTC	CSGMTEAYGYTF
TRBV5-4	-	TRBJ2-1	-	TGTGCCAGCAGCCCATCAGCGATCCCCTACAATGAGCAGTTCTTC	CASSPSAIPYNEQFF
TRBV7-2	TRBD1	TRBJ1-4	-	TGTGCCAGCAGCGTAGGGCCGGGACAGGGGAAAGAAAAACTGTTTTTT	CASSVGPGQGKEKLFF
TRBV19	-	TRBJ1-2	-	TGTGCCAGTACCTCCGGAGGCTATGGCTACACCTTC	CASTSGGYGYTF